The 22 T cell receptor beta chains presented below share a single source sample, sequenced in a study of blood T cell repertoires in COVID-19 (dated by TCRdb to 2018 to 2021). Preparation of the library involved the immunoSEQ multiplex PCR assay. Imported from immuneACCESS, the table was reduced by TCRdb to in-frame sequences with V and J called. These copies leave out some clones; in studies compared against another copy, an unresolved V gene accounts for under half, and the cause of the remainder is not known. The sample table lists approximately 150,000 clones, 75% to 90% of them with a count of one. Approximately 4.1% of the sample belongs to the ten largest clones. Sample: peripheral blood. Receptors originate from a woman aged 60-70 years with active or convalescent COVID-19.

This CDR3 reads CASSKKTGGVYGYTF. The DNA for the CDR3 is TGTGCCAGCAGCAAAAAAACAGGGGGCGTCTATGGCTACACCTTC. J is TRBJ1-2 and V is TRBV6-6; TRBD1 aligns across 9 bases. V lost 6 bases and J lost 4; bases outside the gene matches: 9. The length of the CDR3 is 15 residues. Germline-derived CDR1 and CDR2 are MNHNY and SVGAGI (reference sequence).

This clone was detected only once. This chain links TRBV4-3 with TRBJ1-1, with D possibly TRBD1 on 5 matching bases. Germline-derived CDR1 and CDR2 are LGHNA and YSLEER. V lost 2 bases and J lost 10, with 14 bases in between. The CDR3 totals 13 residues. CDR3 sequence reads: CASSQLMGEGAFF. The CDR3 DNA is TGCGCCAGCAGCCAACTTATGGGGGAGGGAGCTTTCTTT.

This chain connects TRBV18 to TRBJ2-5, with a weak D call TRBD1 (5 bases). Germline CDR1 and CDR2: KGHSH and LQKENI. The CDR3 length is 15 residues. The V gene lost 0 bases and the J gene lost 0 bases, with 8 bases spanning the gap. In DNA form, the CDR3 reads TGTGCCAGCTCACCACCCGTGGACAACCAAGAGACCCAGTACTTC. Protein sequence: CASSPPVDNQETQYF.

V is TRBV5-4 and J is TRBJ1-4; 8 nucleotides match TRBD1. This CDR3 is 15 amino acids long. The germline gives CDR1 SGHNT, CDR2 YYREEE (reference sequence). V gave up 1 base and J gave up 7 bases; unmatched junction bases: 6. CDR3 in amino acids: CASSLPTGEIEKLFF. DNA for the CDR3: TGTGCCAGCAGCTTGCCGACAGGGGAAATTGAAAAACTGTTTTTT.

CDR3 in DNA: TGTGCCAGCAGCTTGGGGCAGGGAAGCAATCAGCCCCAGCATTTT. Its translation: CASSLGQGSNQPQHF. The V call is TRBV5-6, the J call TRBJ1-5; weak D call: TRBD1 (5 bases). Trimming removed 0 bases from V and 1 base from J, with 8 bases in between. CDR1 is SGHDT and CDR2 is YYEEEE in the germline V gene. This CDR3 contains 15 residues. Variable domain in full (rest from reference TRBV5-6 and TRBJ1-5): DAGVTQSPTHLIKTRGQQVTLRCSPKSGHDTVSWYQQALGQGPQFIFQYYEEEERQRGNFPDRFSGHQFPNYSSELNVNALLLGDSALYLCASSLGQGSNQPQHFGDGTRLSIL.

The V gene is TRBV20-1, the J gene TRBJ2-2; D is perhaps TRBD2 (6 bases). The length of the CDR3 is 15 residues. V lost 3 bases, J lost 0 bases, and 11 bases lay in between. Germline values: CDR1 DFQATT, CDR2 SNEGSKA (reference sequence). The CDR3 reads CSASRDSANTGELFF. DNA of the CDR3: TGCAGTGCTAGTCGGGACTCCGCGAACACCGGGGAGCTGTTTTTT.

The rearrangement joins TRBV7-3 to TRBJ2-7; possible D gene TRBD1, 6 bases. With 1 base removed from V and 2 bases from J, the gap between germline ends came to 12 bases. Germline V gene lookup returns CDR1 SGHTA and CDR2 FQGTGA. The CDR3 is 15 residues long. CDR3 sequence reads: CASSLNPSGAYEQYF. DNA for the CDR3: TGTGCCAGCAGCTTAAATCCCTCAGGGGCCTACGAGCAGTACTTC.

The chain has TRBV5-8 and TRBJ1-4, with 7 bases fitting TRBD1. With 4 bases clipped from V and 4 bases from J, the junction kept 7 bases outside the gene matches. Germline-derived CDR1 and CDR2 are SGHTS and YDEGEE. The CDR3 is made up of 15 amino acids. In nucleotides, the CDR3 is TGTGCCAGCAGCCCCGGACAGGTCCTTAATGAAAAACTGTTTTTT. Amino acids: CASSPGQVLNEKLFF.

The chain carries TRBV5-5 and TRBJ1-1, with a possible D match to TRBD1 (5 bases). Germline CDR1 reads SGHKS; CDR2 reads YYEKEE (reference sequence). CDR3 length equals 14 residues. V gave up 0 bases and J gave up 1 base, with 7 bases separating them. This CDR3 is CASSLGQTNTEAFF. The CDR3 DNA reads as TGTGCCAGCAGCTTGGGACAGACGAACACTGAAGCTTTCTTT. Full variable domain (missing parts from reference TRBV5-5 and TRBJ1-1): DAGVTQSPTHLIKTRGQQVTLRCSPISGHKSVSWYQQVLGQGPQFIFQYYEKEERGRGNFPDRFSARQFPNYSSELNVNALLLGDSALYLCASSLGQTNTEAFFGQGTRLTVV.

The chain uses TRBV7-9 and TRBJ1-4, with TRBD1 as a possible D gene (5 bases). This CDR3 has 15 residues. Germline V CDR1 and CDR2: SEHNR, FQNEAQ (reference sequence). The V gene lost 1 base and the J gene lost 3 bases, with 9 bases spanning the gap. This CDR3 is CASSLEQDPNEKLFF. Written as DNA, the CDR3 is TGTGCCAGCAGCTTAGAACAGGATCCTAATGAAAAACTGTTTTTT.

This clone showed up just a few times. This sequence joins TRBV7-6 and TRBJ1-5, with a weak D call TRBD1 (5 bases). V dropped 6 bases and J dropped 3 bases, with 18 bases sitting between them. The germline V gene has CDR1 SGHVS and CDR2 FNYEAQ. There are 16 residues in the CDR3. This CDR3 reads CASSLRTTENNQPQHF. DNA for the CDR3: TGTGCCAGCAGTTTACGGACGACAGAGAACAATCAGCCCCAGCATTTT.

A word on this clone: One end of the junction varies from germline; a read error may be responsible. V usage is TRBV25-1 and J usage is TRBJ2-7; D perhaps matches TRBD1 (5 bases). Germline V gene sequence: CDR1 MGHDK, CDR2 SYGVNS. There are 14 residues in the CDR3. The CDR3 DNA sequence: TGTGCCAGCAGTGAATTAGGCAGGGTCTACGAGCAGTATTTC. Protein sequence: CASSELGRVYEQYF.

The rearrangement joins TRBV9 to TRBJ2-2, with 9 bases identical to TRBD1. Per the germline V gene, CDR1 is SGDLS and CDR2 is YYNGEE. This CDR3 contains 18 residues. V dropped 0 bases and J dropped 2; count of bases not matched to a gene: 8. The CDR3: CASSVDLLGQGNTGELFF. The DNA of the CDR3 is TGTGCCAGCAGCGTAGATCTCTTGGGACAGGGAAACACCGGGGAGCTGTTTTTT.

The rearrangement links TRBV9 to TRBJ1-2, with D perhaps TRBD1 (6 bases). Germline V lookup: CDR1 SGDLS, CDR2 YYNGEE. Between the trimmed V and J ends, which lost 5 bases and 6 bases, there was a span of 20 bases. CDR3 size: 15 residues. In DNA, the CDR3 is TGTGCCAGCAGAGGACAGACAGCGCTCCGAGATGGCTACACCTTC. Protein: CASRGQTALRDGYTF. Looking up the rest from reference TRBV9 and TRBJ1-2 gives the full variable domain: DSGVTQTPKHLITATGQRVTLRCSPRSGDLSVYWYQQSLDQGLQFLIQYYNGEERAKGNILERFSAQQFPDLHSELNLSSLELGDSALYFCASRGQTALRDGYTFGSGTRLTVV.

Turning to this clone: Other DNA sequences of this sample code for an identical CDR3. The V gene is TRBV18, the J gene TRBJ2-3; 9 bases line up with TRBD1. The V gene's germline CDR1 is KGHSH and CDR2 LQKENI. Trimming cost V 6 bases and J 3 bases; bases outside gene matches: 7. There are 15 residues in the CDR3. CDR3 bases: TGTGCCAGCTCTCCTCCCGGGACAGGGACAGATACGCAGTATTTT. Its protein is CASSPPGTGTDTQYF.

In this sample, this clone turned up once. The V and J genes are TRBV29-1 and TRBJ1-1, with 9 bases aligning to TRBD1. The V and J ends lost 6 bases and 8 bases, in that order; junction bases with no gene match: 7. Germline CDR1 is SQVTM and CDR2 is ANQGSEA. The CDR3 is 12 residues long. The CDR3 DNA is TGCAGCGTCGGCAGTGGGACAGGGGAAGCTTTCTTT. The encoded protein is CSVGSGTGEAFF.

The genes are TRBV7-8 and TRBJ2-3; the D gene is possibly TRBD2 (6 bases). CDR1 is SGHVS, CDR2 FQNEAQ, per germline. The CDR3 covers 12 residues. Trimming left V 7 bases short and J 5 bases short, with 10 bases between. The CDR3 DNA reads as TGTGCCAGCACTCCGGGGGAAGATACGCAGTATTTT. This sequence encodes CASTPGEDTQYF.

J is TRBJ2-5 and V is TRBV29-1; D is perhaps TRBD2 (6 bases). Germline loops: CDR1 SQVTM, CDR2 ANQGSEA. The CDR3 contains 14 residues. Trimming cost V 4 bases and J 2 bases, with 14 bases left between them. Here the CDR3 reads CSVVLLGRQETQYF. CDR3 nucleotide sequence: TGCAGCGTTGTCCTTCTGGGGAGGCAAGAGACCCAGTACTTC.

The rearrangement joins TRBV18 to TRBJ1-2, with D perhaps TRBD1 (5 bases). The CDR3 sequence is 14 residues long. CDR1 KGHSH and CDR2 LQKENI come from the germline V gene. With 0 bases removed from V and 7 bases from J, the gap between germline ends came to 12 bases. CDR3 protein: CASSPPNQGSGYTF. In DNA, the CDR3 is TGTGCCAGCTCACCACCTAATCAGGGCTCTGGCTACACCTTC.

A note on this clone: This specimen includes other DNA sequences encoding the same CDR3. The rearrangement links TRBV19 to TRBJ2-7, with 10 bases fitting TRBD1. The germline CDR1 and CDR2 sequences are LNHDA and SQIVND (reference sequence). This CDR3 contains 14 residues. J lost 2 bases, V lost 5 bases, and 3 bases had no gene match. The CDR3 reads CASSLGQGTYEQYF. DNA for the CDR3: TGTGCCAGTAGTCTGGGACAGGGGACCTACGAGCAGTACTTC. Looking up the rest from reference TRBV19 and TRBJ2-7 gives the full variable domain: DGGITQSPKYLFRKEGQNVTLSCEQNLNHDAMYWYRQDPGQGLRLIYYSQIVNDFQKGDIAEGYSVSREKKESFPLTVTSAQKNPTAFYLCASSLGQGTYEQYFGPGTRLTVT.

The chain has TRBV6-2 or TRBV6-3 and TRBJ2-1; the match to TRBD2 covers 9 bases. Trimming took 6 bases from V and 3 from J; bases not matched to a gene: 9. CDR3 length equals 16 residues. Germline CDR1 MNHEY, CDR2 SVGEGT. Here the CDR3 DNA reads TGTGCCAGCAGCGATCTAGCGGGGAAACACTACAATGAGCAGTTCTTC. It encodes CASSDLAGKHYNEQFF.

The chain employs TRBV10-3 and TRBJ2-1; 13 nucleotides match TRBD2. Germline V gene data show CDR1 as ENHRY and CDR2 as SYGVKD. There are 15 residues in the CDR3. Germline trimming cut 7 bases from V and 8 bases from J; bases unmatched to any gene: 8. CDR3 DNA sequence: TGTGCCATCATCGCCGGGACTAGCGGGGTCTATGAGCAGTTCTTC. Translating it yields CAIIAGTSGVYEQFF.